The entry that follows covers one TCR beta chain sequence. Antigen: not known. This sample is part of a study of OX40 agonist ivuxolimab in advanced cancers. Across the whole study: Dose-escalation subjects each had hepatocellular carcinoma, melanoma, renal cell or head and neck cancer. The eligibility criteria allowed prior anti-PD-1, anti-PD-L1 or anti-CTLA-4 therapy, and around 40% had some.

Germline-derived CDR1 and CDR2 are SGHDN and FVKESK. The trim removed 0 bases at V and 2 bases at J, leaving 4 bases unmatched. The CDR3 consists of 16 residues. Overall study results and limits: CD4+ and CD8+ blood T cells expanded clonally by week 6 at 0.1 to 3.0 mg/kg. Among the lowest levels of clonal expansion were found in partial responders at 0.1-3.0 mg/kg.

Some clones are missing from TCRdb's copy, which holds only in-frame ones; the method was immunoSEQ multiplex PCR. The table records 90,000 or so clones, roughly nine tenths of them present only once. J is TRBJ2-1 and V is TRBV14, with 7 bases lining up with TRBD2. This TCR came from an adult with an advanced solid tumor such as melanoma, head and neck, liver or kidney cancer. This specimen consisted of CD4+ or CD8+ T cells sorted from blood, obtained in a trial of the OX40 agonist ivuxolimab. The CDR3 region is CASSQDASGTYNEQFF. CDR3 in DNA: TGTGCCAGCAGCCAAGATGCTAGCGGCACCTACAATGAGCAGTTCTTC.